Each of the 13 T cell receptor beta chains below was sequenced from the same sample in a study of CD8 T cells in ankylosing spondylitis. Study outcomes and limitations: Within ankylosing spondylitis blood, a TCR beta motif made up of under 10 highly homologous variants appeared to be characteristic.

Antigens for these TCRs are unknown. Each CDR3 protein gets one entry after TCRdb re-called the 5' RACE reads with MiXCR. This sample has fewer than 750,000 distinct CDR3 sequences, with around 20% found just once. The sample taken for sequencing was blood, either unsorted or a sorted T cell fraction (not recorded which). The receptor set was obtained from a male donor with ankylosing spondylitis.

This clonotype showed up just a few times. This chain uses TRBV27 with TRBJ2-7; TRBD1 matches 10 bases. The V segment lost 6 bases and the J segment 6 bases; nucleotides outside the gene matches: 5. The germline gives CDR1 MNHEY, CDR2 SMNVEV (reference sequence). CDR3 length equals 13 residues. This CDR3 is CASRQTGGLEQYF. CDR3 sequence (DNA): TGTGCCAGCAGGCAGACAGGGGGCCTCGAGCAGTACTTC.

This chain links TRBV2 with TRBJ1-1, with D perhaps matching TRBD1 (5 bases). The CDR3 runs 14 residues. Trimming shortened V by 8 bases and J by 4 bases, and 17 bases separated the two germline ends. Germline CDR1 SNHLY, CDR2 FYNNEI. CDR3 residues: CASRPGGLFTEAFF. The DNA of the CDR3 is TGTGCCAGCCGCCCTGGGGGATTATTCACTGAAGCTTTCTTT.

The V and J genes are TRBV9 and TRBJ2-3; 15 bases are shared with TRBD2. The V and J ends lost 4 bases and 2 bases, in that order; junction bases with no gene match: 5. The CDR3 totals 17 residues. Germline V gene lookup returns CDR1 SGDLS and CDR2 YYNGEE. CDR3 loop: CASSRTSGGAFTDTQYF. The CDR3 DNA reads as TGTGCCAGCAGCCGGACTAGCGGGGGGGCCTTCACAGATACGCAGTATTTT.

This clonotype was detected many times. The chain couples TRBV3-1 to TRBJ1-3; 7 nucleotides align to TRBD1. The ends lost 4 bases at V and 2 bases at J; junction bases unmatched: 8. The germline gives CDR1 LGHDT, CDR2 YNNKEL (reference sequence). The CDR3 runs 16 residues. CDR3 protein: CASSRPGQLPGNTIYF. The CDR3 DNA is TGTGCCAGCAGCCGACCGGGACAGTTGCCTGGAAACACCATATATTTT.

The rearrangement uses TRBV5-1 and TRBJ1-4, with D perhaps TRBD1 (6 bases). Trimming left V 7 bases short and J 6 bases short, with 13 bases between. Germline V gene data show CDR1 as SGHRS and CDR2 as YFSETQ. CDR3 length equals 13 residues. CDR3 bases: TGCGCCAGCTCCCGGGGGGGCGATGAAAAACTGTTTTTT. Translation gives CASSRGGDEKLFF.

The DNA of the CDR3 is TGCAGCGTTGAAATAGTAGGGTCCGAGACCGGGGAGCTGTTTTTT. Protein product: CSVEIVGSETGELFF. The genes are TRBV29-1 and TRBJ2-2, with D hard to call. The CDR3 sequence is 15 residues long. V lost 2 bases and J lost 5, with 15 bases in between. Germline-derived CDR1 and CDR2 are SQVTM and ANQGSEA.

The table lists this clonotype with a few counts. V is TRBV12-3 or TRBV12-4 and J is TRBJ2-2; D is undetermined. V was trimmed by 7 bases and J by 1 base, leaving 10 bases between them. The CDR3 sequence is 14 residues long. Here the CDR3 DNA reads TGTGCCAGCAACCCAATGGGGAACACCGGGGAGCTGTTTTTT. Its translation: CASNPMGNTGELFF.

The V gene is TRBV6-1, the J gene TRBJ1-2; D gene ambiguous. Germline V gene sequence: CDR1 MNHNS, CDR2 SASEGT. The CDR3 has 14 amino acids. Deletions cut 10 bases from V and 2 bases from J, with 17 bases between. CDR3: CATGYGSSNYGYTF. Here the CDR3 DNA reads TGTGCCACAGGCTATGGCAGCTCAAACTATGGCTACACCTTC.

The chain links TRBV10-3 to TRBJ2-1; 10 bases map to TRBD2. The germline CDR1 and CDR2 sequences are ENHRY and SYGVKD. J gave up 8 bases and V 4 bases, and 8 bases lay outside the gene matches. The CDR3 length is 15 residues. For the CDR3, the DNA is TGTGCCATCAGTGCCCCTCCTAGCGGGAGAGATGAGCAGTTCTTC. Protein sequence: CAISAPPSGRDEQFF.

The V gene is TRBV15, the J gene TRBJ2-2; D possibly corresponds to TRBD2 (5 bases). The germline V gene has CDR1 LNHNV and CDR2 YYDKDF (reference sequence). This CDR3 has 15 amino acids. With 1 base removed from V and 6 bases from J, the gap between germline ends came to 12 bases. CDR3 amino acids: CATSRGGSMAGELFF. The DNA of the CDR3 is TGTGCCACCAGCAGAGGTGGGAGTATGGCCGGGGAGCTGTTTTTT.

The V and J genes are TRBV19 and TRBJ2-1, with D perhaps TRBD2 (6 bases). This CDR3 is 14 amino acids long. Germline V CDR1 and CDR2: LNHDA, SQIVND (reference sequence). Trimming stripped 4 bases from V and 8 bases from J, with 15 bases between. The CDR3 protein is CASSTAGSWDEQFF. The CDR3 DNA follows: TGTGCCAGTAGTACAGCGGGTAGTTGGGATGAGCAGTTCTTC.

V is TRBV18 and J is TRBJ1-2, with D perhaps TRBD1 (5 bases). The V end was cut by 3 bases, the J end by 3 bases, with 11 bases between. CDR3 length: 14 residues. Looked up from germline, CDR1 is KGHSH and CDR2 is LQKENI. The CDR3 protein is CASSPGHSYYGYTF. CDR3 in DNA: TGTGCCAGCTCACCTGGACACTCTTACTATGGCTACACCTTC.

The chain has TRBV18 and TRBJ2-7; 8 bases align to TRBD1. V was pared by 6 bases and J by 6 bases, with 13 bases of the junction left unmatched. The CDR3 loop spans 15 amino acids. Germline V CDR1 and CDR2: KGHSH, LQKENI. CDR3 bases: TGTGCCAGCTCTTACGCAGGGACAGGAGGTAGCGAGCAGTACTTC. Residues: CASSYAGTGGSEQYF.